This T cell receptor (beta chain) was identified during a study of response to subunit inactivated influenza vaccine. Points from the study as a whole: Few additional T cells are recruited per seasonal influenza vaccination, authors suggested.

V shed 4 bases, J shed 5 bases, and the junction held 4 bases outside the gene matches. In germline, CDR1 is SGHKS, CDR2 YYEKEE (reference sequence). CDR3 length equals 13 residues. One entry per CDR3 protein, called by TCRdb with MiXCR from the RT-PCR reads. The sample lists roughly 500,000 distinct CDR3 sequences, 15% to 20% occurring once. The sample holds many counts of this clonotype. The antigen remains unidentified. This receptor was identified in a man aged 50-75 years who received an inactivated influenza vaccine. The source was CD4+ T cells sorted from PBMCs, collected about 23 months after vaccination. The V call is TRBV5-5, the J call TRBJ2-3; TRBD2 aligns across 7 bases. This CDR3 reads CASSLGGVDTQYF. In DNA, the CDR3 is TGTGCCAGCAGCCTGGGAGGGGTAGATACGCAGTATTTT.